Below are 20 T cell receptor beta chains sequenced from a single sample in a study of blood T cell repertoires in COVID-19. The table came from immunoSEQ multiplex PCR; TCRdb's copy has only in-frame clones and leaves some out. The table lists around 99,000 clones, roughly 80% of them singletons, with about 4.5% in the top ten. The specimen was peripheral blood. These receptors were collected from a human donor in a cohort sampled during active or convalescent COVID-19.

V is TRBV6-4 and J is TRBJ1-2, with 10 nucleotides matching TRBD1. The trim removed 6 bases at V and 4 bases at J, leaving 5 bases unmatched. The CDR3 extends over 14 amino acids. Germline assignment: CDR1 MRHNA and CDR2 SNTAGT. The CDR3 coding sequence is TGTGCCAGCAGAGTGGGACAGGGGAGCTATGGCTACACCTTC. As protein: CASRVGQGSYGYTF.

This clone was counted between two and nine times. The chain joins TRBV24-1 to TRBJ2-5; 14 bases fit TRBD2. CDR1 is KGHDR and CDR2 is SFDVKD in the germline V gene. This CDR3 is 17 amino acids long. J was trimmed by 5 bases and V by 4 bases; bases with no gene match: 8. The CDR3: CATSDYGTSGRLETQYF. The DNA of the CDR3 is TGTGCCACCAGTGACTACGGGACTAGCGGGAGACTCGAGACCCAGTACTTC.

The sample holds one count of this clone. The chain carries TRBV6-2 or TRBV6-3 and TRBJ2-1; TRBD2 matches at 7 bases. Germline CDR1 reads MNHEY; CDR2 reads SVGEGT. This CDR3 is built from 16 residues. With 3 bases clipped from V and 3 bases from J, the junction kept 8 bases outside the gene matches. The CDR3 loop is CASSYGRGKDYNEQFF. In DNA, the CDR3 is TGTGCCAGCAGTTATGGGCGGGGGAAGGACTACAATGAGCAGTTCTTC.

The rearrangement joins TRBV7-2 to TRBJ2-1; 8 bases are shared with TRBD2. V lost 5 bases to trimming and J lost 8 bases; unmatched junction nucleotides: 14. The CDR3 length is 16 residues. Looked up from germline, CDR1 is SGHTA and CDR2 is FQGNSA. The chain's CDR3 is CASSLGGGNLLYEQFF. The CDR3 DNA follows: TGTGCCAGCAGCCTCGGGGGGGGCAATCTTCTTTATGAGCAGTTCTTC.

The chain combines TRBV3-1 (or the pseudogene TRBV3-2) with TRBJ1-6; TRBD1 agrees at 10 bases. This CDR3 has 16 amino acids. Trimming took 4 bases from V and 4 from J; bases not matched to a gene: 4. CDR1 and CDR2 from the germline V gene are LGHDT and YNNKEL (reference sequence). CDR3 DNA: TGTGCCAGCAGCCCTGAGGACAGGGGGTATAATTCACCCCTCCACTTT. This gives the protein CASSPEDRGYNSPLHF.

The rearrangement uses TRBV4-2 and TRBJ2-1; a weak D match, TRBD2 (5 bases). The V end lost 5 bases, the J end lost 0 bases, and 14 bases lay between the germline ends. CDR3 length: 16 amino acids. Germline CDR1 is LGHNA and CDR2 is YNFKEQ. The CDR3 sequence is CASSTSRVSSYNEQFF. The DNA of the CDR3 is TGTGCCAGCAGCACCTCGCGGGTGAGCTCCTACAATGAGCAGTTCTTC.

The V and J genes are TRBV25-1 and TRBJ2-7; 8 bases agree with TRBD1. The CDR3 has 14 amino acids. The germline CDR1 and CDR2 sequences are MGHDK and SYGVNS. Trimming removed 3 bases from V and 4 bases from J; junction bases left unmatched: 5. The CDR3 reads CASSEGDRLYEQYF. The CDR3 nucleotides are TGTGCCAGCAGTGAGGGGGACAGGTTATACGAGCAGTACTTC.

The rearrangement uses TRBV2 and TRBJ2-3; 12 bases are shared with TRBD2. Unmatched junction bases numbered 10, after V lost 5 bases and J lost 10 bases. The germline gives CDR1 SNHLY, CDR2 FYNNEI. This CDR3 region has 15 residues. Here the CDR3 DNA reads TGTGCCAGCAGTCTCGGGACTAGCGGGTTTATTGCGCAGTATTTT. Translation: CASSLGTSGFIAQYF.

This clone has a single count. CDR3 sequence (DNA): TGCGCCAGCAGCTCGATGGACAGGGGGCGGACTACCTCTGGAAACACCATATATTTT. Translation gives CASSSMDRGRTTSGNTIYF. The chain has TRBV5-1 and TRBJ1-3; 11 positions agree with TRBD1. CDR3 length: 19 residues. In germline, CDR1 is SGHRS, CDR2 YFSETQ. The trim removed 3 bases at V and 0 bases at J, leaving 11 bases unmatched. Full variable domain (remainder filled in from reference TRBV5-1 and TRBJ1-3): KAGVTQTPRYLIKTRGQQVTLSCSPISGHRSVSWYQQTPGQGLQFLFEYFSETQRNKGNFPGRFSGRQFSNSRSEMNVSTLELGDSALYLCASSSMDRGRTTSGNTIYFGEGSWLTVV.

The chain uses TRBV3-1 (or the pseudogene TRBV3-2) and TRBJ2-5; D ambiguous. There are 14 residues in the CDR3. Per germline, CDR1 LGHDT and CDR2 YNNKEL (reference sequence). Trimming pared 4 bases from V and 4 bases from J, leaving 13 bases between. In DNA form, the CDR3 reads TGTGCCAGCAGCCCCCCCGGGTTCGCAGAGACCCAGTACTTC. This gives the protein CASSPPGFAETQYF.

The V gene is TRBV5-1, the J gene TRBJ2-1; a possible D gene is TRBD2 (5 bases). V lost 0 bases and J lost 7, with 8 bases in between. Germline V gene lookup returns CDR1 SGHRS and CDR2 YFSETQ. CDR3 length: 13 amino acids. The CDR3 protein is CASSLGTGNEQFF. The CDR3, as DNA: TGCGCCAGCAGCTTGGGGACTGGTAATGAGCAGTTCTTC.

The genes are TRBV7-2 and TRBJ2-1, with 12 bases that match TRBD2. J was trimmed by 7 bases and V by 1 base; bases with no gene match: 5. This CDR3 spans 16 amino acids. Germline V gives CDR1 SGHTA, CDR2 FQGNSA. CDR3 bases: TGTGCCAGCAGCTTAGATCTAGCGGGAGGGTCGAATGAGCAGTTCTTC. As protein: CASSLDLAGGSNEQFF.

The genes are TRBV10-3 and TRBJ2-1; D ambiguous. This CDR3 has 14 residues. V was cut by 6 bases and J by 6 bases, with 15 bases left in between. The germline V gene encodes CDR1 ENHRY and CDR2 SYGVKD. CDR3 region: CAIRRLHRVNEQFF. DNA for the CDR3: TGTGCCATCAGAAGACTCCATCGGGTCAATGAGCAGTTCTTC.

The V call is TRBV11-2, the J call TRBJ2-2; D may be TRBD1 (5 bases). The germline V and J ends were trimmed by 4 bases and 1 base, with 16 bases remaining between them. Germline V gene sequence: CDR1 SGHAT, CDR2 FQNNGV. CDR3 size: 17 residues. The CDR3 nucleotides read TGTGCCAGCAGCTCCCCTGGGGCCCTAATGAACACCGGGGAGCTGTTTTTT. It codes for CASSSPGALMNTGELFF.

The chain carries TRBV9 and TRBJ2-2; the match to TRBD2 covers 7 bases. This CDR3 contains 15 residues. V trimming: 3 bases; J trimming: 2 bases; junction bases outside the gene matches: 4. CDR1 is SGDLS and CDR2 is YYNGEE in the germline V gene. The CDR3 region is CASSALATNTGELFF. The CDR3 nucleotides are TGTGCCAGCAGCGCACTAGCGACAAACACCGGGGAGCTGTTTTTT.

The V gene is TRBV20-1, the J gene TRBJ2-1; D is undetermined. The CDR3 contains 10 residues. CDR1 is DFQATT and CDR2 is SNEGSKA in the germline V gene (reference sequence). Trimming took 1 base from V and 14 from J, leaving 9 bases between them. CDR3 in amino acids: CSARGLIEFF. CDR3 DNA: TGCAGTGCTAGAGGACTCATAGAGTTCTTC.

The CDR3 bases are TGTGCCAGCAGTTACCGGGGTTACACCTACAATGAGCAGTTCTTC. This gives the protein CASSYRGYTYNEQFF. V usage is TRBV6-5 and J usage is TRBJ2-1; possible D gene TRBD2, 5 bases. The CDR3 is made up of 15 amino acids. Germline V gene sequence: CDR1 MNHEY, CDR2 SVGAGI. V was trimmed by 2 bases and J by 2 bases, leaving 10 bases between them.

In DNA, the CDR3 is TGTGCCAGCAGCGTGACCCACGGGGGCACAGATACGCAGTATTTT. It specifies CASSVTHGGTDTQYF. This chain connects TRBV6-5 to TRBJ2-3, with D possibly TRBD2 on 5 matching bases. The CDR3 has 15 amino acids. Trimming took off 6 bases at V and 1 base at J, with 14 bases between the two ends. Germline assignment: CDR1 MNHEY and CDR2 SVGAGI.

The J gene is TRBJ1-1, the V gene TRBV19, with 8 bases lining up with TRBD1. Germline V gives CDR1 LNHDA, CDR2 SQIVND (reference sequence). The CDR3 runs 14 residues. J gave up 6 bases and V 1 base, and 4 bases lay outside the gene matches. The chain's CDR3 is CASSIARTGPEAFF. CDR3 bases: TGTGCCAGTAGTATAGCGAGGACAGGGCCTGAAGCTTTCTTT.

The rearrangement links TRBV29-1 to TRBJ1-1, with 8 bases matching TRBD1. The J segment lost 3 bases and the V segment lost 5 bases, leaving 5 bases of the junction unmatched. Germline loops: CDR1 SQVTM, CDR2 ANQGSEA. CDR3 length: 13 residues. Here the CDR3 reads CSVLDRVDTEAFF. The CDR3 DNA reads as TGCAGCGTTTTGGACAGGGTGGACACTGAAGCTTTCTTT.